What follows are 30 T cell receptor beta chains derived from one specimen sequenced in a study of cytomegalovirus exposure and HLA in healthy donors. PCR used 60 Vbeta primers and 13 Jbeta primers. This table comes from immunoSEQ multiplex PCR, and its TCRdb copy is limited to in-frame clones, with some not included. The sample shows 250,000 or so clones, 81% of them seen only once. What was sequenced was PBMCs. The receptor source for this set is a woman in her sixties in good health and CMV-seropositive.

This chain uses TRBV5-6 with TRBJ2-5; tentative D call: TRBD2 (5 bases). With the DNA end fitting TRBJ2-7 better, the J assignment may be wrong. Per the germline V gene, CDR1 is SGHDT and CDR2 is YYEEEE. The CDR3 contains 15 residues. CDR3 amino acids: CASSLVHSRGYEQYF. The CDR3 DNA is TGTGCCAGCAGCTTGGTTCACAGCCGAGGGTACGAGCAGTACTTC.

This clone was found once. This rearrangement joins TRBV2 to TRBJ1-5; no clear D. The CDR3 is made up of 15 amino acids. Germline V CDR1 and CDR2: SNHLY, FYNNEI. The V end lost 7 bases, the J end lost 0 bases, and 13 bases lay between the germline ends. The CDR3 DNA follows: TGTGCCAGCAACCAACAAACCCTTAGCAATCAGCCCCAGCATTTT. It translates to CASNQQTLSNQPQHF.

The V call is TRBV5-6, the J call TRBJ1-1; 8 positions agree with TRBD1. The length of the CDR3 is 13 residues. V gave up 4 bases and J gave up 10 bases; unmatched junction bases: 9. CDR1 is SGHDT, CDR2 YYEEEE, per germline. The CDR3: CASSQTRTGRAFF. Here the CDR3 DNA reads TGTGCCAGCAGCCAGACTCGGACAGGGCGAGCTTTCTTT.

The chain employs TRBV11-2 and TRBJ2-3; 8 positions match TRBD2. The CDR3 has 15 amino acids. V shed 2 bases, J shed 7 bases, and the junction held 8 bases outside the gene matches. The germline V gene encodes CDR1 SGHAT and CDR2 FQNNGV. CDR3 loop: CASSLLVLAGHTQYF. The CDR3 nucleotides are TGTGCCAGCAGCTTATTGGTGTTAGCGGGGCATACGCAGTATTTT.

The count of this clone is one. The J gene is TRBJ1-5, the V gene TRBV5-6; 7 nucleotides line up with TRBD1. V gave up 4 bases and J gave up 9 bases; unmatched junction bases: 4. The CDR3 sequence is 12 residues long. The V gene's germline CDR1 is SGHDT and CDR2 YYEEEE. CDR3 DNA: TGTGCCAGCAGCCAGGGGGGAGGGCCCCAGCATTTT. Its protein product is CASSQGGGPQHF.

The CDR3 is CASTLTSGSYEQYF. The CDR3 coding sequence is TGTGCCAGCACCTTAACGTCGGGCTCCTACGAGCAGTACTTC. The chain is built from TRBV5-6 and TRBJ2-7, with no clear D. V was clipped by 6 bases and J by 0 bases, with 13 bases between them. From germline, CDR1 is SGHDT and CDR2 YYEEEE. This CDR3 region has 14 residues.

V usage is TRBV7-9 and J usage is TRBJ1-5, with TRBD1 identical over 8 bases. The V and J ends lost 3 bases and 1 base, in that order; junction bases with no gene match: 2. CDR1 and CDR2 (germline): SEHNR, FQNEAQ (reference sequence). This CDR3 contains 15 residues. The CDR3 reads CASSLTGASNQPQHF. In DNA form, the CDR3 reads TGTGCCAGCAGCTTGACAGGGGCGAGCAATCAGCCCCAGCATTTT.

This clone showed up just once. Other DNA sequences in the same sample also yield this CDR3. The chain employs TRBV9 and TRBJ2-7; D might be TRBD2 (5 bases). Trimming shortened V by 0 bases and J by 4 bases, and 11 bases separated the two germline ends. This CDR3 has 14 residues. Germline CDR1 is SGDLS and CDR2 is YYNGEE. The CDR3 DNA reads TGTGCCAGCAGCGTAGGAGGAGGCCCGTACGAGCAGTACTTC. Protein product: CASSVGGGPYEQYF.

This clone has only one observation. V is TRBV5-5 and J is TRBJ1-4, with 10 nucleotides matching TRBD1. Trimming took 0 bases from V and 7 from J; bases not matched to a gene: 3. This CDR3 has 15 residues. Germline CDR1 reads SGHKS; CDR2 reads YYEKEE (reference sequence). CDR3 nucleotides: TGTGCCAGCAGCTTGGCCGACAGGGGGCCTGAAAAACTGTTTTTT. Translation gives CASSLADRGPEKLFF.

The chain is built from TRBV25-1 and TRBJ2-7, with D possibly TRBD1 on 5 matching bases. V gave up 7 bases and J gave up 7 bases, with 23 bases separating them. This CDR3 is built from 15 residues. Per germline, CDR1 MGHDK and CDR2 SYGVNS. The CDR3 DNA is TGTGCCAGCACCGAAAATTGGGGCCCCCCATCTGAGCAGTACTTC. Its protein product is CASTENWGPPSEQYF.

This sequence joins TRBV19 and TRBJ2-1, with 13 bases lining up with TRBD2. The germline gives CDR1 LNHDA, CDR2 SQIVND (reference sequence). CDR3 length equals 15 residues. V lost 3 bases and J lost 7; bases outside the gene matches: 3. The CDR3 nucleotides read TGTGCCAGTAGTATTCCGGGACTAGCGGGAAATGAGCAGTTCTTC. Residues: CASSIPGLAGNEQFF.

The chain couples TRBV6-6 to TRBJ2-1, with 7 bases fitting TRBD2. Trimming cost V 6 bases and J 6 bases; bases outside gene matches: 5. Germline V gives CDR1 MNHNY, CDR2 SVGAGI (reference sequence). There are 13 residues in the CDR3. Written as DNA, the CDR3 is TGTGCCAGCAGCCCAGCTAGCGGCAATGAGCAGTTCTTC. This gives the protein CASSPASGNEQFF.

The chain couples TRBV2 to TRBJ1-5, with a tentative D call TRBD1 (6 bases). The V and J ends lost 10 bases and 7 bases respectively, with 20 bases between them. Germline loops: CDR1 SNHLY, CDR2 FYNNEI. This CDR3 comprises 14 residues. CDR3 nucleotide sequence: TGTGCCACCACGGCGGCAGGGGCGCACCAGCCCCAGCATTTT. This codes for CATTAAGAHQPQHF.

The chain employs TRBV5-1 and TRBJ2-3; D not resolved. The CDR3 loop spans 13 amino acids. CDR1 is SGHRS and CDR2 is YFSETQ in the germline V gene. Trimming left V 4 bases short and J 6 bases short, with 12 bases between. The CDR3 spells CASSVLFADTQYF. The CDR3 region has the DNA TGCGCCAGCAGCGTCCTATTCGCGGATACGCAGTATTTT.

V gene TRBV18 combines with J gene TRBJ1-2; 8 bases agree with TRBD1. The V gene end was trimmed by 6 bases and the J gene end by 8 bases; junction bases not matched to a gene: 11. The CDR3 runs 14 residues. The germline V gene has CDR1 KGHSH and CDR2 LQKENI. CDR3 protein: CASSRDRGSRGYTF. The CDR3 DNA sequence: TGTGCCAGCTCCCGAGACAGGGGCTCTAGGGGCTACACCTTC.

Only a few counts were recorded for this clone. This chain links TRBV27 with TRBJ1-5, with 7 bases fitting TRBD1. The CDR3 runs to 15 residues. V was pared by 7 bases and J by 2 bases, with 8 bases of the junction left unmatched. Germline V CDR1 and CDR2: MNHEY, SMNVEV (reference sequence). This CDR3 is CASTPTGYGNQPQHF. CDR3 nucleotide sequence: TGTGCCAGCACCCCGACAGGGTATGGCAATCAGCCCCAGCATTTT.

This chain connects TRBV19 to TRBJ2-7; D remains ambiguous. CDR1 and CDR2 from the germline V gene are LNHDA and SQIVND (reference sequence). The CDR3 runs 14 residues. The V gene lost 4 bases and the J gene lost 3 bases, with 13 bases spanning the gap. DNA for the CDR3: TGTGCCAGTAGTACGCACTCCTTAAACTACGAGCAGTACTTC. Protein product: CASSTHSLNYEQYF. Combining the CDR3 with reference TRBV19 and TRBJ2-7 gives the whole variable domain DGGITQSPKYLFRKEGQNVTLSCEQNLNHDAMYWYRQDPGQGLRLIYYSQIVNDFQKGDIAEGYSVSREKKESFPLTVTSAQKNPTAFYLCASSTHSLNYEQYFGPGTRLTVT.

About this clone: The same CDR3 can be traced to other DNA sequences in this sample. The rearrangement links TRBV6-5 to TRBJ2-7, with D possibly TRBD2 on 6 matching bases. The CDR3 runs to 13 residues. The germline gives CDR1 MNHEY, CDR2 SVGAGI. V was shortened by 2 bases and J by 2 bases, with 7 bases between the two germline ends. The CDR3 is CASSYRLAYEQYF. CDR3 nucleotides: TGTGCCAGCAGTTACCGACTAGCCTACGAGCAGTACTTC.

The chain is built from TRBV6-5 and TRBJ1-2; 12 bases match TRBD1. The CDR3 has 15 residues. Germline CDR1 is MNHEY and CDR2 is SVGAGI. The V segment lost 0 bases and the J segment 6 bases; nucleotides outside the gene matches: 2. CDR3 DNA: TGTGCCAGCAGTTACTCCGGGACAGGGGGCGATGGCTACACCTTC. This encodes CASSYSGTGGDGYTF.

V is TRBV5-1 and J is TRBJ2-3; 10 bases map to TRBD2. CDR1 SGHRS and CDR2 YFSETQ come from the germline V gene. The CDR3 totals 14 residues. J was trimmed by 4 bases and V by 5 bases; bases with no gene match: 4. CDR3 coding DNA: TGCGCCAGCAGACTAGCGGGACCCGCAGATACGCAGTATTTT. It specifies CASRLAGPADTQYF.

This clone was seen a few times. The chain employs TRBV5-1 and TRBJ2-7; tentatively, D is TRBD2 (5 bases). Trimming left V 0 bases short and J 2 bases short, with 12 bases between. CDR3 length: 15 amino acids. Germline V gene lookup returns CDR1 SGHRS and CDR2 YFSETQ. The CDR3 sequence: CASSLDGVSPYEQYF. In DNA, the CDR3 is TGCGCCAGCAGCTTGGACGGGGTAAGCCCCTACGAGCAGTACTTC. The entire variable domain, with the rest obtained from reference TRBV5-1 and TRBJ2-7, is as follows: KAGVTQTPRYLIKTRGQQVTLSCSPISGHRSVSWYQQTPGQGLQFLFEYFSETQRNKGNFPGRFSGRQFSNSRSEMNVSTLELGDSALYLCASSLDGVSPYEQYFGPGTRLTVT.

The chain uses TRBV6-5 and TRBJ1-6, with D maybe TRBD1 (6 bases). Germline-derived CDR1 and CDR2 are MNHEY and SVGAGI. The CDR3 spans 15 residues. Trimming removed 6 bases at V and 7 bases at J, with 16 bases between. The CDR3 spells CASRAGTGQNSPLHF. The CDR3 nucleotides are TGTGCCAGCAGGGCCGGCACAGGGCAGAATTCACCCCTCCACTTT.

This sequence joins TRBV7-3 and TRBJ2-5, with TRBD2 matching over 8 bases. Looked up from germline, CDR1 is SGHTA and CDR2 is FQGTGA. The V gene end was trimmed by 6 bases and the J gene end by 3 bases; junction bases not matched to a gene: 6. The CDR3 contains 14 residues. The CDR3 DNA is TGTGCCAGCAGTACCACCGGGGGGGAAGAGACCCAGTACTTC. Translating gives CASSTTGGEETQYF.

The chain combines TRBV5-1 with TRBJ2-6; D is unclear. The CDR3 runs 13 residues. The ends were cut back, 7 bases at V and 2 bases at J, with 7 bases in the middle. Germline assignment: CDR1 SGHRS and CDR2 YFSETQ. CDR3 loop: CASVKPGANVLTF. CDR3 in DNA: TGCGCCAGCGTTAAGCCTGGGGCCAACGTCCTGACTTTC.

The chain has TRBV10-2 and TRBJ2-3; 14 nucleotides line up with TRBD2. V was pared by 6 bases and J by 5 bases, with 4 bases of the junction left unmatched. CDR3 size: 15 residues. The V gene's germline CDR1 is WSHSY and CDR2 SAAADI. CDR3 region: CASRRTSGRIDTQYF. The CDR3 nucleotides read TGCGCCAGCAGGAGGACTAGCGGGAGGATAGATACGCAGTATTTT.

There are many counts of this clone. The rearrangement joins TRBV30 to TRBJ1-4; tentative D call: TRBD1 (5 bases). V was clipped by 0 bases and J by 8 bases, with 10 bases between them. CDR3 length: 13 amino acids. CDR1 is GTSNPN, CDR2 SVGIG, per germline (reference sequence). CDR3: CAWSVGVREKLFF. CDR3 nucleotide sequence: TGTGCCTGGAGTGTAGGGGTGCGAGAAAAACTGTTTTTT. Full variable domain (missing parts from reference TRBV30 and TRBJ1-4): SQTIHQWPATLVQPVGSPLSLECTVEGTSNPNLYWYRQAAGRGLQLLFYSVGIGQISSEVPQNLSASRPQDRQFILSSKKLLLSDSGFYLCAWSVGVREKLFFGSGTQLSVL.

This clone was detected only a few times. The chain joins TRBV5-1 to TRBJ1-3, with D hard to call. V was cut by 4 bases and J by 0 bases, with 14 bases left in between. Germline loops: CDR1 SGHRS, CDR2 YFSETQ. The CDR3 is 16 amino acids. The CDR3 loop is CASSPSGFSSGNTIYF. CDR3 DNA sequence: TGCGCCAGCAGCCCCAGCGGGTTCAGCTCTGGAAACACCATATATTTT.

The chain uses TRBV13 and TRBJ2-5, with 7 bases identical to TRBD2. The CDR3 spans 15 residues. Germline CDR1 PRHDT, CDR2 FYEKMQ (reference sequence). Trimming took 6 bases from V and 2 from J; bases not matched to a gene: 9. The CDR3 is CASSFRLARQETQYF. CDR3 nucleotide sequence: TGTGCCAGCAGTTTCAGACTAGCACGGCAAGAGACCCAGTACTTC.

V and J are TRBV5-4 and TRBJ2-1; no clear D gene. Germline CDR1 SGHNT, CDR2 YYREEE (reference sequence). This CDR3 comprises 13 residues. V was pared by 3 bases and J by 6 bases, with 10 bases between. The DNA for the CDR3 is TGTGCCAGCAGCTCCCCGGGTAGCAATGAGCAGTTCTTC. The encoded protein is CASSSPGSNEQFF.

The rearrangement links TRBV19 to TRBJ2-1; the D is unclear. V was cut by 7 bases and J by 7 bases, with 17 bases left in between. This CDR3 is 14 amino acids long. Germline CDR1 is LNHDA and CDR2 is SQIVND (reference sequence). The CDR3 region has the DNA TGTGCCAGTACCAGATCCTTTGGCTCGAATGAGCAGTTCTTC. Translation gives CASTRSFGSNEQFF.